The 6 T cell receptor beta chains listed next were all sequenced from one sample in a study of CD8 T cells in ankylosing spondylitis. One entry per CDR3 protein results from TCRdb running MiXCR on the 5' RACE reads. The repertoire holds around 160,000 distinct CDR3 sequences, with roughly 10% as singletons. Source material: blood, either unsorted or a sorted T cell fraction (not recorded which). These receptor sequences come from a male donor with ankylosing spondylitis or in good health (not recorded which).

CDR3 amino acids: CASSSLAGGPRETQYF. DNA of the CDR3: TGTGCCAGCAGTTCTCTAGCGGGGGGGCCACGGGAGACCCAGTACTTC. The rearrangement links TRBV6-5 to TRBJ2-5; TRBD2 agrees at 12 bases. From germline, CDR1 is MNHEY and CDR2 SVGAGI. This CDR3 has 16 residues. With V trimmed by 4 bases and J by 5 bases, 8 bases remained unmatched.

This clonotype was seen a handful of times. The V gene is TRBV2, the J gene TRBJ1-5; TRBD1 is a possible D gene (6 bases). V was clipped by 5 bases and J by 6 bases, with 14 bases between them. Germline assignment: CDR1 SNHLY and CDR2 FYNNEI. The CDR3 length is 14 residues. The CDR3 here is CASSPQGGIQPQHF. Written as DNA, the CDR3 is TGTGCCAGCAGTCCACAGGGTGGGATTCAGCCCCAGCATTTT.

This clonotype was found many times. The chain employs TRBV10-3 and TRBJ1-2; perhaps TRBD1 as D (5 bases). Trimming shortened V by 11 bases and J by 2 bases, and 21 bases separated the two germline ends. There are 15 residues in the CDR3. CDR1 is ENHRY and CDR2 is SYGVKD in the germline V gene. The DNA for the CDR3 is TGTGCCGCCGGGACCGCCCGGGAGCGAAACTATGGCTACACCTTC. Its translation is CAAGTARERNYGYTF.

This clonotype was seen at least ten times. The V and J genes are TRBV29-1 and TRBJ2-7; the D gene is possibly TRBD2 (5 bases). This CDR3 region has 14 residues. Deletions cut 3 bases from V and 0 bases from J, with 12 bases between. Germline assignment: CDR1 SQVTM and CDR2 ANQGSEA. CDR3 sequence reads: CSVETETSSYEQYF. The DNA of the CDR3 is TGCAGCGTTGAGACTGAAACTAGCTCCTACGAGCAGTACTTC.

In its sample, this clonotype was seen many times. CDR3 sequence: CASSPRTGGTGELFF. The CDR3 nucleotides are TGTGCCAGCAGCCCTCGGACAGGGGGCACCGGGGAGCTGTTTTTT. This sequence joins TRBV3-1 and TRBJ2-2, with 10 bases aligning to TRBD1. This CDR3 comprises 15 residues. The V and J ends lost 4 bases and 4 bases, in that order; junction bases with no gene match: 3. Looked up from germline, CDR1 is LGHDT and CDR2 is YNNKEL (reference sequence).

The table lists this clonotype with many counts. The chain is built from TRBV3-1 and TRBJ2-1, with TRBD2 matching 13 bases. The V and J ends lost 1 base and 8 bases, in that order; junction bases with no gene match: 2. This CDR3 is 15 amino acids long. Germline-derived CDR1 and CDR2 are LGHDT and YNNKEL (reference sequence). Written as DNA, the CDR3 is TGTGCCAGCAGCCAAGGGGGACTAGCGGGATATGAGCAGTTCTTC. It codes for CASSQGGLAGYEQFF.